Following are 17 T cell receptor beta chains from one sample sequenced in a study of T cell responses to AZD1222 COVID-19 vaccine (dated by TCRdb to the early 2020s). In light of the paper, this sample's time point label describes: about 28 days (+/-7) after the second vaccine dose. The library was built by means of the immunoSEQ multiplex PCR assay. TCRdb provides this immuneACCESS table in a form limited to in-frame rearrangements. Some clones are lacking; in checked studies, under half of them reflect an unresolved V gene, and why the rest are absent is not known. Across this sample there are roughly 110,000 clones, with 70% to 90% seen only once. The top ten hold about 6.5% of the sample. The material sequenced was peripheral blood, taken 28 days after the second AZD1222 dose. These receptors were collected from an adult who received the AZD1222 COVID-19 vaccine.

On this clone: Other DNA sequences in this specimen translate into the identical CDR3. This chain joins TRBV12-3 or TRBV12-4 and TRBJ1-1, with D hard to call. Trimming removed 1 base from V and 1 base from J, with 4 bases in between. This CDR3 region has 13 residues. For the CDR3, the DNA is TGTGCCAGCAGTTTAGGAGGGAACACTGAAGCTTTCTTT. Translation: CASSLGGNTEAFF.

J is TRBJ1-1 and V is TRBV5-4; D is uncertain. Trimming left V 0 bases short and J 2 bases short, with 5 bases between. Looked up from germline, CDR1 is SGHNT and CDR2 is YYREEE (reference sequence). This CDR3 region has 13 residues. DNA of the CDR3: TGTGCCAGCAGCTTGGCATTAAACACTGAAGCTTTCTTT. Its protein product is CASSLALNTEAFF.

The V gene is TRBV12-5, the J gene TRBJ1-6; 7 bases are a match to TRBD1. Germline CDR1 LGHNT, CDR2 FRNRAP. V was clipped by 0 bases and J by 12 bases; unmatched bases: 5. The CDR3 sequence is 14 residues long. The CDR3 protein is CASGLVIGGGPLHF. CDR3 bases: TGTGCTAGTGGTTTGGTCATAGGGGGCGGACCCCTCCACTTT.

As DNA, the CDR3 is TGCGCCAGCAGCCCCCGACAAGCTAACTATGGCTACACCTTC. This gives the protein CASSPRQANYGYTF. The chain couples TRBV4-3 to TRBJ1-2; no reliable D call. V was clipped by 4 bases and J by 0 bases, with 9 bases between them. Germline V gene lookup returns CDR1 LGHNA and CDR2 YSLEER. The CDR3 sequence is 14 residues long.

The rearrangement links TRBV28 to TRBJ1-2, with a possible D match to TRBD1 (5 bases). In germline, CDR1 is MDHEN, CDR2 SYDVKM. The V and J ends lost 6 bases and 4 bases respectively, with 9 bases between them. This CDR3 is 12 amino acids long. CDR3 nucleotides: TGTGCCAGCAGGCGAGGGACCTATGGCTACACCTTC. Its translation: CASRRGTYGYTF.

The chain recombines TRBV5-1 with TRBJ2-5; 7 bases are shared with TRBD1. The CDR3 is 14 amino acids. V was clipped by 4 bases and J by 0 bases; unmatched bases: 3. CDR1 and CDR2 (germline): SGHRS, YFSETQ. The CDR3 protein is CASSTGTDQETQYF. The CDR3 nucleotides are TGCGCCAGCAGCACCGGGACAGACCAAGAGACCCAGTACTTC.

The chain uses TRBV5-1 and TRBJ2-1; TRBD1 matches 8 bases. V was pared by 3 bases and J by 3 bases, with 5 bases of the junction left unmatched. The germline gives CDR1 SGHRS, CDR2 YFSETQ. The CDR3 sequence is 15 residues long. The CDR3 DNA is TGCGCCAGCAGCTCCGGACAGGGCTTCTACAATGAGCAGTTCTTC. Translating it yields CASSSGQGFYNEQFF.

This clone was seen once. CDR3 sequence reads: CASSLDGRNSPLHF. In DNA, the CDR3 is TGTGCCAGCAGCTTGGACGGTCGTAATTCACCCCTCCACTTT. J is TRBJ1-6 and V is TRBV5-8; D ambiguous. Trimming cost V 0 bases and J 6 bases, with 7 bases left between them. CDR1 and CDR2 from the germline V gene are SGHTS and YDEGEE. This CDR3 is 14 amino acids long.

This clone was detected only a few times. This sequence joins TRBV23-1 and TRBJ1-2, with 7 bases matching TRBD1. TRBV23-1 is an ORF for which the function is uncertain. CDR3 length: 14 amino acids. Unmatched junction bases numbered 8, after V lost 5 bases and J lost 5 bases. This chain's CDR3 is CASSIRDSQYGYTF. In DNA, the CDR3 is TGCGCCAGCAGTATCCGGGACAGTCAGTATGGCTACACCTTC.

The chain links TRBV28 to TRBJ1-1; D is undetermined. V lost 3 bases to trimming and J lost 0 bases, with 11 bases between them. This CDR3 comprises 15 residues. CDR1 is MDHEN and CDR2 is SYDVKM in the germline V gene. The CDR3 region has the DNA TGTGCCAGCAGTTTTCCAGGTTACCTGAACACTGAAGCTTTCTTT. Translating it yields CASSFPGYLNTEAFF.

This chain joins TRBV4-3 and TRBJ1-4, with D possibly being TRBD1 (5 bases). Germline lookup yields CDR1 LGHNA and CDR2 YSLEER. CDR3 length: 13 residues. Trimming left V 2 bases short and J 6 bases short, with 7 bases between. The CDR3 bases are TGCGCCAGCAGCCAATTCAGGGATGAAAAACTGTTTTTT. Translating it yields CASSQFRDEKLFF.

V is TRBV24-1 and J is TRBJ2-2; D is unclear. The CDR3 covers 14 residues. V dropped 5 bases and J dropped 1 base, with 7 bases sitting between them. The V gene's germline CDR1 is KGHDR and CDR2 SFDVKD. Here the CDR3 reads CATSAIGNTGELFF. In DNA, the CDR3 is TGTGCCACCAGTGCGATAGGGAACACCGGGGAGCTGTTTTTT.

This clone was seen a few times. V gene TRBV11-3 combines with J gene TRBJ2-1; D is unclear. Germline loops: CDR1 SGHNT, CDR2 YENEEA. The length of the CDR3 is 14 residues. Between the trimmed V and J ends, which lost 1 base and 7 bases, there was a span of 11 bases. CDR3 loop: CASSLAGLSNEQFF. DNA of the CDR3: TGTGCCAGCAGCTTAGCTGGGCTATCGAATGAGCAGTTCTTC.

A few counts support this clone. The chain combines TRBV5-8 with TRBJ1-2; maybe TRBD1 (6 bases). Germline V gene sequence: CDR1 SGHTS, CDR2 YDEGEE. V was trimmed by 2 bases and J by 5 bases, leaving 10 bases between them. The CDR3 runs to 13 residues. The CDR3 sequence is CASSFGQHYGYTF. The CDR3 bases are TGTGCCAGCAGCTTTGGACAGCATTATGGCTACACCTTC.

This rearrangement joins TRBV11-2 to TRBJ1-1; unclear D gene. The CDR3 spans 12 residues. The germline CDR1 and CDR2 sequences are SGHAT and FQNNGV. Trimming pared 0 bases from V and 7 bases from J, leaving 6 bases between. CDR3 nucleotide sequence: TGTGCCAGCAGCTTAGAGGGCAGTGAAGCTTTCTTT. This gives the protein CASSLEGSEAFF.

This rearrangement joins TRBV10-3 to TRBJ1-2; TRBD1 aligns across 7 bases. The germline gives CDR1 ENHRY, CDR2 SYGVKD. The trim removed 3 bases at V and 1 base at J, leaving 5 bases unmatched. This CDR3 has 15 amino acids. The CDR3 loop reads CAISDGGQLNYGYTF. For the CDR3, the DNA is TGTGCCATCAGTGACGGGGGACAGCTTAACTATGGCTACACCTTC.

The V gene is TRBV14, the J gene TRBJ2-1, with 11 bases that match TRBD1. This CDR3 spans 18 amino acids. The V segment lost 3 bases and the J segment 7 bases; nucleotides outside the gene matches: 14. CDR1 is SGHDN and CDR2 is FVKESK in the germline V gene. The chain's CDR3 is CASSHQPRTGGNENEQFF. DNA of the CDR3: TGTGCCAGCAGCCACCAACCAAGGACAGGGGGCAACGAGAATGAGCAGTTCTTC.